What follows describes a single TCR beta chain. The antigen it recognizes is unknown. No much larger clone exists at a distance of one base, and base qualities are not known. The protocol used for the library was 5' RACE. Instrument used: Illumina HiSeq 2500. A second roughly 7 to 12 cycle PCR used a sample-barcoded 5' primer and a J-beta primer mix. A template-switch 5' adaptor carrying 12 random nucleotides introduced a unique molecular identifier onto each TCR beta cDNA molecule. At least 3 million CDR3-containing paired-end reads were obtained from each sample. All of the RNA was converted into first-strand cDNA using the Mint cDNA synthesis kit, with a TRBC-specific oligonucleotide serving as the primer. All cDNA was treated with uracil-DNA glycosylase and then went through a first 18-cycle PCR with the universal primers M1SS and BC2_uni_R. Per the source publication's procedure: Each sample was normalized by randomly selecting 1 million high-quality reads, each carrying a distinct molecular identifier. Reads with shared molecular identifiers were discarded instead of being binned into consensus sequences. MiTCR, with a Q25 quality threshold and the strictest error-elimination algorithm, was used for CDR3 identification, clonotype clustering and error correction. A nonparametric unseen species model with Euler transformation was used to estimate a lower bound on total TCR beta diversity. TCRdb applied fastp at Q25 and MiXCR to the public reads, then kept only in-frame beta chains. Rows matching on CDR3 protein sequence are summarized as one entry with the most common DNA and genes. V and J calls and clone size were set by TCRdb, not the authors. Here the sample has nearly 1 million distinct CDR3 sequences; 45% to 60% occur a single time. In total, the top ten clones hold roughly 23% of the sample.

The donors were roughly 40 Caucasian individuals from Russia, aged roughly 6 to 100 years, who were systemically healthy. Each donor gave ten milliliters of peripheral blood, drawn into EDTA-treated Vacutainer tubes. PBMCs were isolated by Ficoll-Paque density-gradient centrifugation, with at least 6 million obtained per sample. Total RNA was extracted from PBMCs with Trizol reagent, with at least 5.5 micrograms obtained per sample. The percentages of naive CD45RAhigh/CD27high T cells were determined by flow cytometry on a PBMC aliquot from every donor. The record originates from a study of blood T cells in healthy people across ages (dated by TCRdb to the mid-2010s). The study in broad terms: In model experiments, template switching captured about one uniquely barcoded TCR beta cDNA molecule for every two T cells. Age-related changes in TCR beta repertoire diversity were measured in the study by deep sequencing normalized with unique cDNA molecular identifiers. The study analyzed two additional independent replicas of 1 million unique cDNA reads from the same blood draw for two donors, one aged 18 to 29 and one aged 80 or older. The donors were split into four age groups: young (average roughly 15 years), middle-aged (roughly 40), aged (roughly 68) and long-lived (roughly 88). To avoid experimental bias, donors of different ages were randomly spread across the sequencing lanes. Overall study outcomes, separate from this receptor: Estimates of total diversity from one million sequenced T cells were regarded as lower bounds and underestimates. There was a strong correlation between observed TCR beta diversity and the percentage of naive T cells measured by flow cytometry. As age increased, observed TCR beta diversity per million T cells dropped in a roughly linear way, and a significant reduction was already evident by age 40. Because profiling used bulk unsorted PBMCs, naive and antigen-experienced compartments could not be compared conclusively. The long-lived group showed more naive CD4+ T cells, fewer expanded clones and increased TCR diversity than the aged group, suggesting age selection. The CMV infection status of donors was not known, potentially confounding age-related changes in expanded clonotypes.

CDR1 and CDR2 are drawn from the germline V gene (reference sequence): DFQATT, SNEGSKA. The CDR3 has 17 amino acids, counting the end cysteine and phenylalanine. The retained sequence is limited to the CDR3, 51 bases, with the frame set at the first base. The material sequenced was blood. Rearrangement joined TRBV20-1 to TRBJ2-4, with 9 central nucleotides matching TRBD2. The end of the DNA fits TRBJ2-7 better, so the J call may be wrong. The TCR sequence derives from a woman aged 55-75 years in good health. The CDR3 here reads CSARDSFGTSPFYEQYF. The nucleotide sequence is given as TGCAGTGCTAGAGATTCTTTTGGGACTAGCCCTTTTTACGAGCAGTACTTC.